The rows below give T cell receptor beta chains drawn from one sample of a study of blood T cell repertoires in COVID-19. Profiled with immunoSEQ multiplex PCR; TCRdb holds only in-frame clones, not every one. This sample has tens of thousands of clones, with around 76% found just once. Sequences were obtained from peripheral blood. The receptors shown here come from a woman older than 75 with active or convalescent COVID-19. The CDR3 runs from the conserved cysteine through the conserved F or W.

V | CDR3
TRBV19 | CASNTGDYGYTF
TRBV19 | CASSRRDTEAFF
TRBV5-5 | CASTRQGADTEAFF
TRBV6-2/TRBV6-3 | CASSYWTGVRYEQYF
TRBV9 | CASSVDFQGARGYTF
TRBV19 | CASSLGLAYEQYF
TRBV9 | CASSFGTGHTEAFF
TRBV19 | CASRASGTPTQYF
TRBV27 | CASSLRGTLGSYNSPLHF
TRBV7-2 | CASRRQGSTDTQYF
TRBV6-4 | CASSAVSGVLSYNEQFF
TRBV7-9 | CASSFDRGTEAFF
TRBV19 | CASRTDRNSGNTIYF
TRBV19 | CASSTGVQENYGYTF
TRBV5-1 | CASSLGLDQETQYF
TRBV4-3 | CASSQIPGAFQPQHF
TRBV6-5 | CASTRDRTAFF
TRBV28 | CASSSRRGKNIQYF